This is a list of T cell receptor beta chains from one sample in a study of T-cell reconstitution after alpha-beta-depleted transplantation in children. TCRdb redid the calling of the PCR reads with MiXCR, one entry per CDR3 protein. There are 200,000 or so distinct CDR3 sequences in the sample; approximately 8.4% occur only once, and less than 40% lies in the top ten. This sample comprised PBMCs, mostly from graft donor cells, obtained 360 days after TCRalphabeta/CD19-depleted stem cell transplant. All receptors come from a male patient aged 2 to 9 who had a stem cell transplant for acute myeloid leukemia, so the T cells may come from the graft donor. Both conserved end residues are part of each CDR3. D genes are given only for firm matches. Rows give clone size only sometimes, using once, few, many, or a class for an expanded clone.

J | V | D | size | CDR3 | DNA
TRBJ1-5 | TRBV12-3/TRBV12-4 | NA | NA | CASSYGLGNNQPQHF | TGTGCCAGCAGCTACGGACTTGGTAACAATCAGCCCCAGCATTTT
TRBJ1-1 | TRBV11-2 | NA | few | CASSHPRVRLEAFF | TGTGCCAGCAGCCACCCGCGGGTCCGCCTTGAAGCTTTCTTT
TRBJ2-3 | TRBV27 | NA | NA | CASTLTGVASTDTQYF | TGTGCCAGCACCCTAACGGGGGTGGCTAGCACAGATACGCAGTATTTT
TRBJ1-2 | TRBV20-1 | NA | NA | CSASSSARPLDDGYTF | TGCAGTGCTAGCTCCTCCGCGCGGCCACTCGACGATGGCTACACCTTC
TRBJ1-1 | TRBV14 | TRBD1 | few | CASSQRTGSQAFF | TGTGCCAGCAGCCAACGGACAGGGTCCCAAGCTTTCTTT
TRBJ2-1 | TRBV4-2 | TRBD2 | NA | CASSHPGLGVKEQFF | TGTGCCAGCAGCCACCCGGGACTAGGCGTCAAGGAGCAGTTCTTC
TRBJ1-5 | TRBV15 | NA | few | CATSREGQGLRNSNQPQHF | TGTGCCACCAGCAGAGAGGGGCAGGGATTACGAAATAGCAATCAGCCCCAGCATTTT
TRBJ2-1 | TRBV29-1 | NA | few | CSALDQGQFF | TGCAGCGCCTTGGATCAAGGGCAGTTCTTC
TRBJ2-7 | TRBV7-9 | NA | NA | CASSFPGIYEQYF | TGTGCCAGCAGCTTTCCGGGCATCTACGAGCAGTACTTC
TRBJ1-3 | TRBV12-3/TRBV12-4 | NA | NA | CASSRGISGNTIYF | TGTGCCAGCTCCCGAGGGATCTCTGGAAACACCATATATTTT
TRBJ2-2 | TRBV24-1 | TRBD1 | many | CATSGSKWGQGRSGELFF | TGTGCCACCAGTGGGTCGAAATGGGGACAGGGGCGTAGCGGGGAGCTGTTTTTT
TRBJ2-1 | TRBV5-1 | TRBD2 | many | CASSLDLSGRQQFF | TGCGCCAGCAGCTTGGATCTTAGCGGGAGACAGCAGTTCTTC
TRBJ2-5 | TRBV15 | NA | few | CATSRGGTLDF | TGTGCCACCAGCAGAGGTGGGACCTTGGACTTC
TRBJ2-7 | TRBV7-9 | NA | many | CASSSRVNEQYF | TGTGCCAGCAGCTCCAGGGTCAACGAGCAGTACTTC
TRBJ2-2 | TRBV6-5 | NA | many | CASSLWTANTGELFF | TGTGCCAGCAGTTTGTGGACAGCGAACACCGGGGAGCTGTTTTTT
TRBJ1-1 | TRBV28 | NA | many | CASSLSRGNTEAFF | TGTGCCAGCAGTTTATCCCGGGGGAACACTGAAGCTTTCTTT
TRBJ2-5 | TRBV20-1 | TRBD2 | few | CSALAGRETQYF | TGCAGTGCTCTAGCGGGCCGAGAGACCCAGTACTTC
TRBJ2-3 | TRBV12-3/TRBV12-4 | TRBD2 | many | CASSFGGIAGDTQYF | TGTGCCAGCAGTTTCGGAGGAATAGCGGGGGATACGCAGTATTTT
TRBJ2-5 | TRBV5-4 | NA | few | CASSAPGEETQYF | TGTGCCAGCAGCGCTCCAGGGGAAGAGACCCAGTACTTC
TRBJ2-5 | TRBV20-1 | TRBD2 | many | CSARRGLAGLQETQYF | TGCAGTGCTCGTCGGGGACTAGCGGGGTTGCAAGAGACCCAGTACTTC
TRBJ2-1 | TRBV15 | TRBD2 | many | CATMRVGGPGSYNEQFF | TGTGCCACCATGAGAGTGGGAGGGCCGGGCTCCTACAATGAGCAGTTCTTC
TRBJ1-4 | TRBV29-1 | NA | few | CSGSSARDEKLFF | TGCAGCGGTTCGTCCGCGCGGGATGAAAAACTGTTTTTT
TRBJ1-1 | TRBV7-9 | TRBD1 | NA | CASSKDRGSMETEAFF | TGTGCCAGCAGCAAGGACAGGGGCTCGATGGAAACTGAAGCTTTCTTT
TRBJ2-7 | TRBV29-1 | TRBD2 | few | CSIEGLAGDPYEQYF | TGCAGCATCGAGGGACTAGCGGGAGATCCCTACGAGCAGTACTTC
TRBJ2-3 | TRBV4-3 | TRBD2 | NA | CASSRGAGGNTDTQYF | TGCGCCAGCAGCCGGGGGGCGGGAGGAAACACAGATACGCAGTATTTT
TRBJ2-1 | TRBV7-6 | TRBD2 | few | CASRDSGRGNEQFF | TGTGCCAGCAGAGATAGCGGGAGGGGGAATGAGCAGTTCTTC
TRBJ2-1 | TRBV4-3 | NA | many | CASSRQTSSYNEQFF | TGCGCCAGCAGCCGACAGACGAGCTCCTACAATGAGCAGTTCTTC
TRBJ1-1 | TRBV7-6 | NA | NA | CASSVDLGAFF | TGTGCCAGCAGCGTGGACCTTGGGGCTTTCTTT
TRBJ2-7 | TRBV2 | NA | NA | CASSRGISYEQYF | TGTGCCAGCAGCCGGGGGATCTCCTACGAGCAGTACTTC
TRBJ2-2 | TRBV5-1 | TRBD1 | few | CASSGTGSGELFF | TGCGCCAGCAGCGGGACAGGGTCCGGGGAGCTGTTTTTT
TRBJ2-7 | TRBV12-3/TRBV12-4 | NA | few | CASSFAASLKLYYEQYF | TGTGCCAGCAGTTTTGCCGCATCTCTAAAATTGTACTACGAGCAGTACTTC
TRBJ2-3 | TRBV7-2 | TRBD1 | few | CASSFAIKGASTDTQYF | TGTGCCAGCAGCTTTGCTATTAAGGGGGCTAGCACAGATACGCAGTATTTT
TRBJ2-7 | TRBV6-5 | TRBD2 | many | CASSLTSGPYEQYF | TGTGCCAGCAGTTTGACTAGCGGTCCCTACGAGCAGTACTTC
TRBJ2-5 | TRBV20-1 | NA | many | CSAPIPGETQYF | TGCAGTGCGCCGATTCCCGGAGAGACCCAGTACTTC
TRBJ1-4 | TRBV5-1 | NA | few | CASSGSVGTAEKLFF | TGCGCCAGCAGCGGGTCGGTAGGGACGGCTGAAAAACTGTTTTTT
TRBJ2-5 | TRBV6-5 | NA | few | CASSYSPGGDETQYF | TGTGCCAGCAGTTACTCCCCGGGGGGCGATGAGACCCAGTACTTC
TRBJ2-2 | TRBV9 | TRBD2 | NA | CASTLGGRNTGELFF | TGTGCCAGCACCCTGGGGGGGAGAAACACCGGGGAGCTGTTTTTT
TRBJ1-2 | TRBV14 | NA | NA | CASRKEGTIGYTF | TGTGCCAGCAGAAAAGAGGGTACTATCGGCTACACCTTC
TRBJ1-1 | TRBV7-9 | NA | few | CASSLGGRQEAFF | TGTGCCAGCAGCTTAGGGGGTCGGCAGGAAGCTTTCTTT
TRBJ2-7 | TRBV20-1 | NA | many | CSARVRAGSVEQYF | TGCAGTGCTAGAGTTCGAGCGGGCTCCGTCGAGCAGTACTTC